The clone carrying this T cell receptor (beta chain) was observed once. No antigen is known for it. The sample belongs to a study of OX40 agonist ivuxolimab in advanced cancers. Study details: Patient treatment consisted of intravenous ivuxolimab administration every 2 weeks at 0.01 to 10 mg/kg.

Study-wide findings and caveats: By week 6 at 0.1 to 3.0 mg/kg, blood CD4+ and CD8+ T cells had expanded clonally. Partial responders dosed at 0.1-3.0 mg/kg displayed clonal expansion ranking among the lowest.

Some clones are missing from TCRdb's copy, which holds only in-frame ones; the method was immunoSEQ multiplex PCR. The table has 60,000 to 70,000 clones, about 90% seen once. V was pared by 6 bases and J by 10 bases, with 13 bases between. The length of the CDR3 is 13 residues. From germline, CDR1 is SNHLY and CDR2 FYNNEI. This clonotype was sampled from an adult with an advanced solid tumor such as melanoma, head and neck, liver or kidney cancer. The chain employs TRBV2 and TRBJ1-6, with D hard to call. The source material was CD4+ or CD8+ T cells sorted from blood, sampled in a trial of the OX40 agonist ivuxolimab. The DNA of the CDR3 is TGTGCCAGCAGGCCCTCTGGGGTGTCACCCCTCCACTTT. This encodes CASRPSGVSPLHF. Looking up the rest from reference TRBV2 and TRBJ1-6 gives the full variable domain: EPEVTQTPSHQVTQMGQEVILRCVPISNHLYFYWYRQILGQKVEFLVSFYNNEISEKSEIFDDQFSVERPDGSNFTLKIRSTKLEDSAMYFCASRPSGVSPLHFGNGTRLTVT.